The clone carrying this T cell receptor beta chain appeared a single time. Its antigen is not identified. The entry originates in a study of cytomegalovirus exposure and HLA in healthy donors. Findings and limits, study-wide: Associated with HLA alleles at 0.05 false discovery rate in a later analysis were over 15,000 TCR beta sequences. A later analysis showed HLA-associated TCR beta chains outstripping equally common others in clonal expansion.

Use of 60 Vbeta and 13 Jbeta primers characterized the PCR. Sequenced by immunoSEQ multiplex PCR; TCRdb stores in-frame clones only, minus some. The sample holds about 110,000 clones, 67% seen once. The receptor was derived from a man between 18 and 29 years old in good health and CMV-seropositive. Sequencing was performed on PBMCs.

In DNA form, the CDR3 reads TGTGCCAGCAGCTTAGCAGCGGGGGCCTACGAGCAGTACTTC. It is translated as CASSLAAGAYEQYF. The chain joins TRBV7-2 to TRBJ2-7, with 8 bases that match TRBD2. From germline, CDR1 is SGHTA and CDR2 FQGNSA. This CDR3 has 14 amino acids. V shed 0 bases and J 2 bases; nucleotides not matched to a gene: 0.